Listed below are T cell receptor beta chains from one sample, sequenced in a study of blood T cell repertoires in COVID-19. Clones were read by immunoSEQ multiplex PCR, and TCRdb kept only the in-frame ones, dropping some. The sample records approximately 300,000 clones, 90% being singletons. Input material: peripheral blood. Every receptor here comes from a woman between 50 and 59 years old with COVID-19, enrolled during active disease. Each CDR3 is given with its conserved first and last residue. The D gene is left open where the match is weak. Part of the rows lack a size; the others show once, few, many or a class for expanded clones.

V	size	J	D	DNA	CDR3
TRBV27	.	TRBJ1-1	.	TGTGCCAGCAGTTTGGACAGACCGAGGAACACTGAAGCTTTCTTT	CASSLDRPRNTEAFF
TRBV12-3/TRBV12-4	.	TRBJ1-1	.	TGTGCCAGCAGTAGTACAGTGAACACTGAAGCTTTCTTT	CASSSTVNTEAFF
TRBV7-2	.	TRBJ2-5	TRBD1	TGTGCCAGCAGCTCCCCGACAGGGGGCGCTGCCCAGTACTTC	CASSSPTGGAAQYF
TRBV30	.	TRBJ2-7	TRBD2	TGTGCCTGGGGGGGACTAGCGGCCTCCTACGAGCAGTACTTC	CAWGGLAASYEQYF
TRBV6-2/TRBV6-3	once	TRBJ2-3	TRBD2	TGTGCCAGCAGTTACTCTAGCGGGAGTGCAGATACGCAGTATTTT	CASSYSSGSADTQYF
TRBV19	.	TRBJ1-2	.	TGTGCCAGTAAGGGGGACGTGTACTACTATGGCTACACCTTC	CASKGDVYYYGYTF
TRBV5-1	.	TRBJ2-7	TRBD2	TGCGCCAGCAGCTCGGGGGGACAGTACTCTAGCGGGGGTACCTACGAGCAGTACTTC	CASSSGGQYSSGGTYEQYF
TRBV6-1	.	TRBJ2-4	TRBD1	TGTGCCAGCAGTGGCCGGGACAGGGGTGGGTTAGCCAAAAACATTCAGTACTTC	CASSGRDRGGLAKNIQYF
TRBV19	.	TRBJ1-5	.	TGTGCCAGTAGTATCGGCAGGGGATATCAGCCCCAGCATTTT	CASSIGRGYQPQHF
TRBV6-6	.	TRBJ1-1	.	TGTGCCAGCGGAACAGGGATGAACACTGAAGCTTTCTTT	CASGTGMNTEAFF
TRBV7-2	.	TRBJ2-1	TRBD2	TGTGCCAGCAGCAGACGGGAGGGTTACAATGAGCAGTTCTTC	CASSRREGYNEQFF
TRBV5-1	.	TRBJ1-2	TRBD1	TGCGCCAGCAGCGCGGGACAGGGTGGCTATGGCTACACCTTC	CASSAGQGGYGYTF
TRBV18	.	TRBJ2-3	TRBD1	TGTGCCAGCTCACACGGACAGGGCTCAGATACGCAGTATTTT	CASSHGQGSDTQYF
TRBV11-2	.	TRBJ1-2	TRBD1	TGTGCCAGCAGCGCCCAGACAGGGATCAACTATGGCTACACCTTC	CASSAQTGINYGYTF
TRBV2	.	TRBJ1-2	TRBD1	TGTGCCAGCAGTCCCAGACAGGGGTTGGGCTACACCTTC	CASSPRQGLGYTF
TRBV27	.	TRBJ2-7	TRBD2	TGTGCCAGCAGTGATCGGGTAGCGGGAGTTCGCTCCTACGAGCAGTACTTC	CASSDRVAGVRSYEQYF
TRBV6-5	.	TRBJ2-7	TRBD1	TGTGCCAGCAGACTATATCAGGGGGCAAGCAACGAGCAGTACTTC	CASRLYQGASNEQYF